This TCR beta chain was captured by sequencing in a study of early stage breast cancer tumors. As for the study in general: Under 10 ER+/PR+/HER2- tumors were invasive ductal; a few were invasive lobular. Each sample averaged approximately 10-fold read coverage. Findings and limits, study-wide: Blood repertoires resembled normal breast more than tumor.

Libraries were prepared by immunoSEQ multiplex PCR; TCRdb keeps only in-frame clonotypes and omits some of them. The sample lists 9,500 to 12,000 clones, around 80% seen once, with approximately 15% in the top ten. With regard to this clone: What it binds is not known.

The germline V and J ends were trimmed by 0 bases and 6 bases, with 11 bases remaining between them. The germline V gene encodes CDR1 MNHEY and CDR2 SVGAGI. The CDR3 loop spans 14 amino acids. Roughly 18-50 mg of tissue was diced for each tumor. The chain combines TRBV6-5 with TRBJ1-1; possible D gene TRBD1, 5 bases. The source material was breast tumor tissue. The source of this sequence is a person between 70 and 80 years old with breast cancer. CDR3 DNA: TGTGCCAGCAGTTACTCGAACAGGCCCCCTGAAGCTTTCTTT. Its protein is CASSYSNRPPEAFF.